The T cell receptor (beta chain) under discussion was sequenced for a study of technical replicates of blood from four donors. Trimming removed 5 bases from V and 8 bases from J, with 25 bases in between. The CDR3 consists of 16 residues. Germline V CDR1 and CDR2: SGHRS, YFSETQ. Profiled with immunoSEQ multiplex PCR; TCRdb holds only in-frame clones, not every one. The profile shows more than 65,000 clones, more than 90% of them singletons. This clone was detected a few times. This chain links TRBV5-1 with TRBJ1-1; no clear D gene. The sequenced sample consisted of T cells isolated from PBMCs. This receptor was obtained from a human donor in good health. The CDR3 bases are TGCGCCAGCAGTCGTGAAATTTACAGCGGGGTTCGAGAAGCTTTCTTT. Its protein is CASSREIYSGVREAFF.